This section outlines one T cell receptor (beta chain) sequence together with its context. These data originate in a study of blood T cell repertoires in COVID-19. Authors' processing steps: Nucleated cell counts were estimated from reference gene primer amplification. Clones were sequenced by immunoSEQ multiplex PCR, and TCRdb holds only the in-frame ones, with some missing. The V and J calls and clone size were taken over from that table, and D and trimming were inferred from the DNA. Among approximately 140,000 clones listed, about 80% were seen once. V lost 4 bases to trimming and J lost 4 bases, with 14 bases between them. The V gene's germline CDR1 is SGHRS and CDR2 YFSETQ. The CDR3 loop spans 15 amino acids.

The chain is built from TRBV5-1 and TRBJ1-4; a weak D match, TRBD1 (5 bases). The clonotype was recovered from a man between 65 and 85 years old with acute or convalescent COVID-19. Sequenced: peripheral blood. In DNA form, the CDR3 reads TGCGCCAGCAGCCCCGAGGGAGGGGATAATGAAAAACTGTTTTTT. Translation gives CASSPEGGDNEKLFF.